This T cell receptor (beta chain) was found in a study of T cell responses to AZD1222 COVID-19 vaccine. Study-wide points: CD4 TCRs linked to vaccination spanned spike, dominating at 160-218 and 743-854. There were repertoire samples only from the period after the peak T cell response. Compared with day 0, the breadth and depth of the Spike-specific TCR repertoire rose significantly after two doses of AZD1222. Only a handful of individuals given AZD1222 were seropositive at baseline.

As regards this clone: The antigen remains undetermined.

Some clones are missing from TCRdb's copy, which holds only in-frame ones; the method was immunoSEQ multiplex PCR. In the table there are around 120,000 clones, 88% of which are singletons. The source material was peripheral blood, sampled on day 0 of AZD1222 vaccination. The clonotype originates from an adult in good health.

The CDR3 nucleotides read TGTGCCTGGATCGAGTCTGGAAACACCATATATTTT. Translated: CAWIESGNTIYF. The V call is TRBV30, the J call TRBJ1-3, with D unclear. The CDR3 runs to 12 residues. V lost 4 bases to trimming and J lost 1 base, with 5 bases between them. Germline-derived CDR1 and CDR2 are GTSNPN and SVGIG (reference sequence).